The TCR beta chain described here comes from a study of cytomegalovirus exposure and HLA in healthy donors. Study results and caveats: Later analysis identified a missense DCLRE1C variant that was linked to TCR beta V- and J-gene trimming.

The PCR made use of 60 Vbeta and 13 Jbeta primers. This table comes from immunoSEQ multiplex PCR, and its TCRdb copy is limited to in-frame clones, with some not included. This sample yields about 140,000 clones, of which approximately 84% are seen a single time; 1.5% to 2.5% belongs to the top ten. Comments on this clone: The antigen remains undetermined.

The CDR3 has 12 residues. Trimming cost V 4 bases and J 2 bases, with 3 bases left between them. CDR1 is SGHVS and CDR2 is FQNEAQ in the germline V gene. The sample taken for sequencing was PBMCs. The TCR comes from a woman aged 40 to 49 in good health and CMV-seronegative. The rearrangement uses TRBV7-8 and TRBJ1-3; D call uncertain. In DNA, the CDR3 is TGTGCCAGCAGCTCCGCTGGAAACACCATATATTTT. Residues: CASSSAGNTIYF.